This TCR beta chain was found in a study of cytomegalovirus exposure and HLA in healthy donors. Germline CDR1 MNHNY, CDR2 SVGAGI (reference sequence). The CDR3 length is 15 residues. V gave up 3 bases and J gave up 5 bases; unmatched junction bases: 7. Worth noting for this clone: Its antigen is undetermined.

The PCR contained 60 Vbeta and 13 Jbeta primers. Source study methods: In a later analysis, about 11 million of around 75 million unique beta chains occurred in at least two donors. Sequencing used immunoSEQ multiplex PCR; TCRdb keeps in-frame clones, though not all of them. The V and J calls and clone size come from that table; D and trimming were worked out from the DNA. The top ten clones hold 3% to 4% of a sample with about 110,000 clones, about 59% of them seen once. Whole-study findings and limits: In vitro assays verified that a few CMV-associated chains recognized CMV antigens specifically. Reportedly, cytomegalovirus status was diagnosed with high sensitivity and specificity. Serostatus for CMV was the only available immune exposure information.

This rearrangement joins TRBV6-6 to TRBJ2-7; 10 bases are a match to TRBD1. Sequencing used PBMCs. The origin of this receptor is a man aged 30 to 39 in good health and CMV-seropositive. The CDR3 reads CASSYAGTGAHEQYF. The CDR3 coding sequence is TGTGCCAGCAGTTATGCCGGGACAGGGGCCCACGAGCAGTACTTC.